This is a list of T cell receptor beta chains from one sample in a study of blood T cell repertoires in COVID-19. Only in-frame clones appear in the TCRdb table, and some are missing; sequencing was by immunoSEQ multiplex PCR. Altogether 150,000 to 200,000 clones are present, about 82% being singletons, with the ten largest covering approximately 7%. The source material was peripheral blood. Receptors originate from a man in his forties or fifties with active or convalescent COVID-19. Both conserved end residues are part of each CDR3. The D gene is left open where the match is weak. Clone sizes are given selectively: once, few, many, or a class where the clone is expanded.

>-|-|14|TRBV19|TRBJ1-2
CASLTDPYGYGYTF
TGTGCCAGTCTTACAGATCCGTATGGCTATGGCTACACCTTC
>once|-|14|TRBV5-1|TRBJ2-3
CASSLLAHTDTQYF
TGCGCCAGCAGCTTGTTGGCCCACACAGATACGCAGTATTTT
>-|TRBD2|16|TRBV11-3|TRBJ2-7
CASSLGIAGVKHEQYF
TGTGCCAGCAGCCTGGGGATAGCGGGAGTCAAGCACGAGCAGTACTTC
>once|-|11|TRBV28|TRBJ2-7
CASSTSREQYF
TGTGCCAGCAGCACTTCGAGGGAGCAGTACTTC
>-|TRBD1|15|TRBV24-1|TRBJ2-5
CATSDARDSQETQYF
TGTGCCACCAGTGATGCCCGGGACAGCCAAGAGACCCAGTACTTC
>once|TRBD2|15|TRBV4-3|TRBJ2-2
CASSRLAGGVGELFF
TGCGCCAGCAGCCGTCTAGCGGGGGGCGTCGGGGAGCTGTTTTTT
>-|-|18|TRBV9|TRBJ1-2
CASSVEPGAPGGNYGYTF
TGTGCCAGCAGCGTAGAACCCGGGGCTCCCGGGGGGAACTATGGCTACACCTTC
>-|-|9|TRBV9|TRBJ1-1
CARQIEAFF
TGTGCCAGACAGATTGAAGCTTTCTTT
>-|TRBD1|13|TRBV30|TRBJ1-2
CAWSEGQGDGYTF
TGTGCCTGGAGCGAAGGACAGGGAGATGGCTACACCTTC
>-|TRBD1|17|TRBV5-5|TRBJ1-1
CASNSGTVGTPNTEAFF
TGTGCCAGCAACTCCGGGACAGTGGGGACACCAAACACTGAAGCTTTCTTT
>-|TRBD2|17|TRBV6-1|TRBJ2-5
CASSEALRREGRQTQYF
TGTGCCAGCAGTGAAGCGCTTCGCCGGGAGGGCCGGCAGACCCAGTACTTC
>-|-|14|TRBV2|TRBJ1-4
CASSVGGTNEKLFF
TGTGCCAGCAGTGTCGGGGGGACTAATGAAAAACTGTTTTTT
>-|-|14|TRBV2|TRBJ1-5
CASTLTSGNQPQHF
TGTGCCAGCACCCTGACAAGCGGTAATCAGCCCCAGCATTTT
>-|TRBD1|14|TRBV6-5|TRBJ2-7
CASQTGTAPSGQYF
TGTGCCAGCCAAACCGGGACAGCGCCCTCGGGGCAGTACTTC